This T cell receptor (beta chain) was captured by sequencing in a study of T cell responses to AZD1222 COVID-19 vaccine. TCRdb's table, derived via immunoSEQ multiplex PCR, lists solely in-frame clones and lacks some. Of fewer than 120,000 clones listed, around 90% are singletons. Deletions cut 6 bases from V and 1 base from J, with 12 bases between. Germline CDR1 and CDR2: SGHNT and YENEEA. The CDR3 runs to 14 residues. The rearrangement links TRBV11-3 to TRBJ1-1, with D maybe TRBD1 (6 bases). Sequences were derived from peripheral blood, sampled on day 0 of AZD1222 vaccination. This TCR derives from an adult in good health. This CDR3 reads CASRPQTGNTEAFF. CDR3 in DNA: TGTGCCAGCAGACCTCAGACAGGGAACACTGAAGCTTTCTTT.